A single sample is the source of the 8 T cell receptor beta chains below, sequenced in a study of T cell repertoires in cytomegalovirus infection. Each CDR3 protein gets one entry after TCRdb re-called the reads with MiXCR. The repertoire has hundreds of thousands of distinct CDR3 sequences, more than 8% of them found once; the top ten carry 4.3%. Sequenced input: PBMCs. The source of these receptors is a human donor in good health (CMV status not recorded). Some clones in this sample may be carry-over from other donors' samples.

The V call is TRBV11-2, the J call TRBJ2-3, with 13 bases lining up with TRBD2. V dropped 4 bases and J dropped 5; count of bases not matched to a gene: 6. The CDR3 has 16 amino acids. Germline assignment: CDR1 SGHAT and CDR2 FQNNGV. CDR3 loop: CASSWGLAGIIDTQYF. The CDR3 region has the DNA TGTGCCAGCAGCTGGGGACTAGCGGGAATCATAGATACGCAGTATTTT.

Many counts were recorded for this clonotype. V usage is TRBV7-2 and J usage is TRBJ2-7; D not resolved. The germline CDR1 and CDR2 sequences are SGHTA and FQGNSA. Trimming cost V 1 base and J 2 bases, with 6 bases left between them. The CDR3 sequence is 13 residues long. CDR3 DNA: TGTGCCAGCAGCTTAGTTACCCCCTACGAGCAGTACTTC. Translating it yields CASSLVTPYEQYF.

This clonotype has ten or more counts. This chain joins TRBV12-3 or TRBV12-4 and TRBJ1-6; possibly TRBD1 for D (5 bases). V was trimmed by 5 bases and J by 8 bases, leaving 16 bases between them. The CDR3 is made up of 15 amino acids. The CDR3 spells CASSPGVGGYSPLHF. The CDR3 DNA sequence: TGTGCCAGCAGTCCCGGGGTCGGGGGATATTCACCCCTCCACTTT.

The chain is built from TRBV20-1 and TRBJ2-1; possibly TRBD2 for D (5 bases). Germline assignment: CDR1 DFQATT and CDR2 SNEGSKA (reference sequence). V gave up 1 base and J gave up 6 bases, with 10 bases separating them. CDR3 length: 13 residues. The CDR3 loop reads CSARALGGNEQFF. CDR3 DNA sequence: TGCAGTGCTAGAGCGCTCGGAGGCAATGAGCAGTTCTTC.

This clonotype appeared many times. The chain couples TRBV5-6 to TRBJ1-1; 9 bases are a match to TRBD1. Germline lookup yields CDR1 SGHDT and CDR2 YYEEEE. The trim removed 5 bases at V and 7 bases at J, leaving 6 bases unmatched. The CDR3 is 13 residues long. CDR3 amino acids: CASRLQGALEAFF. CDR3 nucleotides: TGTGCCAGCAGACTACAGGGGGCCCTTGAAGCTTTCTTT.

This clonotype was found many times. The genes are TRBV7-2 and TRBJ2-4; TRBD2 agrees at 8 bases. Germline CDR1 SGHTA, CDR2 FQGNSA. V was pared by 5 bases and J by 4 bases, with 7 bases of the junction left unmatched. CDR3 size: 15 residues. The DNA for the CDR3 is TGTGCCAGCAGCCCCATACTAGCGGCGAAAAACATTCAGTACTTC. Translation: CASSPILAAKNIQYF.

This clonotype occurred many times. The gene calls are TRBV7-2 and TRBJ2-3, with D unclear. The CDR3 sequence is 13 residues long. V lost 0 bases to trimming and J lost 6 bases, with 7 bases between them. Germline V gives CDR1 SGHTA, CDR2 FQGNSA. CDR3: CASSLARTDTQYF. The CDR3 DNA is TGTGCCAGCAGCTTAGCCCGGACCGATACGCAGTATTTT.

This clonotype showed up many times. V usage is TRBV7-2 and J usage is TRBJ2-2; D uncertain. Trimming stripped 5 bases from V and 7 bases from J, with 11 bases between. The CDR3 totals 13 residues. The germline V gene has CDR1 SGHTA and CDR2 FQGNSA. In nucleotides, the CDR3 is TGTGCCAGCAGCATGATCCATGGCGGGGAGCTGTTTTTT. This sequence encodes CASSMIHGGELFF.